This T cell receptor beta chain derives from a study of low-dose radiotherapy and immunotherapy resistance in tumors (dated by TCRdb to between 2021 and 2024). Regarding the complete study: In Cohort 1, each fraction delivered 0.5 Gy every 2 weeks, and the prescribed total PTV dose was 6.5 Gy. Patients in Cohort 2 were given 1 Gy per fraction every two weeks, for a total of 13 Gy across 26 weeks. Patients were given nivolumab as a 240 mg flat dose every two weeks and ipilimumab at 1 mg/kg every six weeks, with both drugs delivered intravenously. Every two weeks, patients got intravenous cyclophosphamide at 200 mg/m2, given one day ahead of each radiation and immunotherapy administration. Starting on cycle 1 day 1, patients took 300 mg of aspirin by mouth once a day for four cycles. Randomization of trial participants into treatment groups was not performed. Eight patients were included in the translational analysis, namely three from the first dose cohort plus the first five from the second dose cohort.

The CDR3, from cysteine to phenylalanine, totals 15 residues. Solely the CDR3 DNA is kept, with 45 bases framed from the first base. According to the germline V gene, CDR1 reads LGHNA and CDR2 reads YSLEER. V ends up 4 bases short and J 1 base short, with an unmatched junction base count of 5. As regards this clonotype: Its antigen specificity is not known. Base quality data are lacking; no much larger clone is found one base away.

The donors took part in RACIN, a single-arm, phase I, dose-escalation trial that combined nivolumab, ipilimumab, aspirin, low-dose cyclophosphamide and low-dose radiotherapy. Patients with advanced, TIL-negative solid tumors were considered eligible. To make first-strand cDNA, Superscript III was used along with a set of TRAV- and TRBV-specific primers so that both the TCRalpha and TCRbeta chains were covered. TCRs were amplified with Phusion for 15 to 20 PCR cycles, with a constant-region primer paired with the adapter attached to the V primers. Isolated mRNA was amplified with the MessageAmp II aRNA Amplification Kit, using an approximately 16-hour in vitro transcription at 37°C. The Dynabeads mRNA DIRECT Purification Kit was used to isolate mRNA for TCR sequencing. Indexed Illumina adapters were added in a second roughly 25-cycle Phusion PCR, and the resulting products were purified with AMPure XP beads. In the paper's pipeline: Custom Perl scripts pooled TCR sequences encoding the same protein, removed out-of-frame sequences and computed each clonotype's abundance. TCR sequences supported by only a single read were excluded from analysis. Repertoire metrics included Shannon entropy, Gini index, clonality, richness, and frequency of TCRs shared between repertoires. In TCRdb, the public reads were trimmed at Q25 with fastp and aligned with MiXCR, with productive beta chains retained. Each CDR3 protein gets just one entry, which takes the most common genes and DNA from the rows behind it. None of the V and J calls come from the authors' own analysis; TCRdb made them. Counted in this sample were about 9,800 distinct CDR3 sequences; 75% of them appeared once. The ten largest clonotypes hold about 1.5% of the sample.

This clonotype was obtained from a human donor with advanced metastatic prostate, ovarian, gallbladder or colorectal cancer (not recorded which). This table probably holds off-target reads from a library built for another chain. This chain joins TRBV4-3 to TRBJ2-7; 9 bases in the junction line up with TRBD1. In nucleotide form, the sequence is TGCGCCAGCAGCCCCGGGACAGGGATGTCCTACGAGCAGTACTTC. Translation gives CASSPGTGMSYEQYF.